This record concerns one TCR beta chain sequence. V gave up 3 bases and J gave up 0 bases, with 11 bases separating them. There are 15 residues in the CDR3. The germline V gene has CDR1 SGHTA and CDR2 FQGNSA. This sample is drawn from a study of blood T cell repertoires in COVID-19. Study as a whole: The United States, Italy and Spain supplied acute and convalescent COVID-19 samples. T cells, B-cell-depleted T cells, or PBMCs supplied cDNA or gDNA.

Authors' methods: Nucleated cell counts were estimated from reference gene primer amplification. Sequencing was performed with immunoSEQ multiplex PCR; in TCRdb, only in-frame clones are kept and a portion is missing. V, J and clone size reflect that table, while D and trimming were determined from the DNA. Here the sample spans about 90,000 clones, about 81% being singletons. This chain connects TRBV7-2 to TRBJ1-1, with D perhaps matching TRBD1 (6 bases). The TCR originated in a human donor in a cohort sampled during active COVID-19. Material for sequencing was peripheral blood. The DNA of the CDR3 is TGTGCCAGCAGCTTTACAGGGCCCATGAACACTGAAGCTTTCTTT. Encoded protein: CASSFTGPMNTEAFF.